The rows below give T cell receptor beta chains drawn from one sample of a study of blood T cell repertoires in COVID-19. Clones were sequenced by immunoSEQ multiplex PCR, and TCRdb holds only the in-frame ones, with some missing. The table shows some 200,000 clones, with approximately 80% occurring only once. What was sequenced was PBMCs or T cells enriched from blood (not recorded which). These receptors were obtained from a woman aged 40 to 49 with acute COVID-19. CDR3s include the opening cysteine and the closing phenylalanine or tryptophan. The D gene is left open where the match is weak. The size entry is marked missing in some rows and otherwise reads once, few, many or a size class.

d_call	j_call	clone_size	v_call	cdr3_aa	cdr3_nt
-	TRBJ1-5	-	TRBV28	CASSLKGTKNQPQHF	TGTGCCAGCAGTTTAAAAGGGACTAAAAATCAGCCCCAGCATTTT
-	TRBJ2-7	-	TRBV6-7	CASSSYPWAYYEQYF	TGTGCCAGCAGCTCCTACCCGTGGGCCTACTACGAGCAGTACTTC
TRBD1	TRBJ1-2	-	TRBV4-1	CASSARGQRQDYGYTF	TGCGCCAGCAGCGCCCGGGGACAGCGCCAGGACTATGGCTACACCTTC
TRBD2	TRBJ2-7	-	TRBV24-1	CATSERLAYSYEQYF	TGTGCCACCAGTGAAAGACTAGCTTACTCCTACGAGCAGTACTTC
-	TRBJ1-5	-	TRBV3-1/TRBV3-2	CASSQALASGPQHF	TGTGCCAGCAGCCAAGCCCTAGCTTCAGGGCCCCAGCATTTT
-	TRBJ1-3	-	TRBV18	CASSPALAGPSSGNTIYF	TGTGCCAGCTCACCCGCACTCGCCGGTCCGTCCTCTGGAAACACCATATATTTT
-	TRBJ1-4	-	TRBV15	CATSRDFGRGEKLFF	TGTGCCACCAGCAGAGATTTCGGGCGAGGGGAAAAACTGTTTTTT
TRBD2	TRBJ2-7	-	TRBV27	CASSSGLAMNEQYF	TGTGCCAGCAGTTCGGGACTAGCGATGAACGAGCAGTACTTC
TRBD1	TRBJ1-5	-	TRBV5-5	CASSLELGTGGNQPQHF	TGTGCCAGCAGCTTGGAGTTAGGGACAGGGGGCAATCAGCCCCAGCATTTT
TRBD1	TRBJ2-2	-	TRBV24-1	CATSDPGTANTGELFF	TGTGCCACCAGTGACCCCGGGACAGCGAACACCGGGGAGCTGTTTTTT
TRBD2	TRBJ2-1	-	TRBV4-1	CASSQDQVAGSDEQFF	TGCGCCAGCAGCCAAGATCAGGTAGCGGGAAGCGATGAGCAGTTCTTC
TRBD2	TRBJ2-7	-	TRBV7-8	CASSLVRGSYEQYF	TGTGCCAGCAGCTTAGTCCGCGGGAGCTACGAGCAGTACTTC
TRBD1	TRBJ1-2	once	TRBV12-3/TRBV12-4	CAVKGQGAGYTF	TGTGCCGTAAAGGGGCAGGGGGCGGGCTACACCTTC
TRBD1	TRBJ2-7	-	TRBV7-3	CASSLTGGNSYEQYF	TGTGCCAGCAGCTTAACAGGGGGCAATTCCTACGAGCAGTACTTC
-	TRBJ2-2	-	TRBV24-1	CATSKGGTTGELFF	TGTGCCACCAGTAAAGGGGGAACAACCGGGGAGCTGTTTTTT
TRBD2	TRBJ2-5	-	TRBV19	CASSGTSGKETQYF	TGTGCCAGCTCCGGGACTAGCGGTAAAGAGACCCAGTACTTC
TRBD1	TRBJ1-4	-	TRBV9	CASSPRTGGEYEKLFF	TGTGCCAGCAGCCCCCGGACAGGGGGCGAATATGAAAAACTGTTTTTT
TRBD2	TRBJ2-1	-	TRBV10-2	CASSFGLAGDASDNEQFF	TGCGCCAGCAGCTTCGGACTAGCGGGAGACGCTAGTGACAATGAGCAGTTCTTC
TRBD2	TRBJ2-7	-	TRBV27	CASSSGRTSYEQYF	TGTGCCAGCAGTTCCGGGAGGACCTCCTACGAGCAGTACTTC
TRBD1	TRBJ2-7	-	TRBV19	CASSMGTGYIYEQYF	TGTGCCAGTAGTATGGGGACAGGGTATATCTACGAGCAGTACTTC
TRBD2	TRBJ2-3	few	TRBV5-4	CASSLPPRSGRAYTDTQYF	TGTGCCAGCAGCTTGCCCCCCCGTAGCGGGAGGGCCTATACAGATACGCAGTATTTT
-	TRBJ1-1	-	TRBV4-1	CASSHDRRGHSNTEAFF	TGCGCCAGCAGCCATGATCGTAGAGGGCACTCGAACACTGAAGCTTTCTTT
-	TRBJ1-1	-	TRBV6-4	CASSDSSASNTEAFF	TGTGCCAGCAGTGACTCTAGTGCCTCGAACACTGAAGCTTTCTTT
-	TRBJ2-7	-	TRBV7-2	CASSLAQAHEQYF	TGTGCCAGCAGCTTAGCGCAGGCCCACGAGCAGTACTTC
TRBD1	TRBJ1-2	-	TRBV5-4	CASSLKGGSYGYTF	TGTGCCAGCAGCTTGAAAGGGGGCTCCTATGGCTACACCTTC
-	TRBJ1-3	-	TRBV11-2	CASSLGRILYF	TGTGCCAGCAGCTTAGGGAGAATCCTATATTTT
TRBD1	TRBJ1-2	-	TRBV5-1	CASHRGLNGYTF	TGCGCCAGCCACAGGGGACTTAATGGCTACACCTTC
-	TRBJ1-2	-	TRBV7-8	CASSGYSLRYTF	TGTGCCAGCAGCGGATACAGCTTGCGCTACACCTTC
TRBD1	TRBJ1-4	few	TRBV19	CASSRGTGMTNEKLFF	TGTGCCAGTAGTAGGGGGACAGGGATGACTAATGAAAAACTGTTTTTT
-	TRBJ1-1	once	TRBV6-2/TRBV6-3	CASTPRGNTEAFF	TGTGCCAGCACCCCCCGGGGGAACACTGAAGCTTTCTTT
TRBD2	TRBJ2-1	-	TRBV6-6	CASSPPPMASGMGGHNEQFF	TGTGCCAGCAGTCCCCCTCCGATGGCTAGCGGGATGGGAGGCCACAATGAGCAGTTCTTC
-	TRBJ1-3	-	TRBV19	CASKAWSSGNTIYF	TGTGCCAGTAAAGCATGGAGCTCTGGAAACACCATATATTTT
-	TRBJ1-4	-	TRBV28	CASSSPSDEKLFF	TGTGCCAGCAGTAGCCCGAGTGATGAAAAACTGTTTTTT
TRBD1	TRBJ1-2	-	TRBV5-1	CASSFRTGWGYTF	TGCGCCAGCAGCTTTCGGACAGGCTGGGGCTACACCTTC
-	TRBJ2-7	-	TRBV6-5	CASSYSTDGNEQYF	TGTGCCAGCAGTTACTCGACAGACGGAAACGAGCAGTACTTC
TRBD2	TRBJ2-7	-	TRBV6-5	CAVLPGGGINYEQYF	TGTGCCGTCCTGCCGGGGGGAGGGATCAACTACGAGCAGTACTTC
-	TRBJ2-7	-	TRBV21-1	CASSIGTATYEQYF	TGTGCCAGCAGCATCGGGACAGCAACCTACGAGCAGTACTTC
-	TRBJ1-2	-	TRBV27	CASSLKGSSYGYTF	TGTGCCAGCAGTTTAAAGGGGTCCAGCTATGGCTACACCTTC
-	TRBJ2-5	-	TRBV6-2/TRBV6-3	CASSYSSGGEEETQYF	TGTGCCAGCAGTTACTCTTCCGGGGGAGAGGAAGAGACCCAGTACTTC
-	TRBJ1-1	-	TRBV30	CAWSWGEGVTEAFF	TGTGCCTGGAGTTGGGGGGAAGGCGTCACTGAAGCTTTCTTT
-	TRBJ2-7	-	TRBV6-2/TRBV6-3	CASSYRRGTNEQYF	TGTGCCAGCAGTTACCGTAGGGGTACCAACGAGCAGTACTTC
-	TRBJ1-5	-	TRBV5-4	CASSLAGRDQPQHF	TGTGCCAGCAGCTTGGCCGGCAGGGATCAGCCCCAGCATTTT
-	TRBJ1-1	-	TRBV24-1	CATSDGTLRAFF	TGTGCCACCAGTGATGGCACCTTGCGGGCTTTCTTT
-	TRBJ1-2	-	TRBV4-1	CASSKGVKKDYGYTF	TGCGCCAGCAGCAAGGGAGTTAAGAAAGACTATGGCTACACCTTC
-	TRBJ2-7	few	TRBV28	CASSPPGDAYEQYF	TGTGCCAGCAGTCCCCCGGGGGACGCCTACGAGCAGTACTTC
-	TRBJ2-2	-	TRBV19	CASSAGQITGELFF	TGTGCCAGTAGCGCGGGACAGATCACCGGGGAGCTGTTTTTT
TRBD1	TRBJ2-3	-	TRBV5-1	CASRRQGTTDTQYF	TGCGCCAGCAGAAGACAGGGGACTACAGATACGCAGTATTTT
-	TRBJ2-3	-	TRBV24-1	CATSERSGATDTQYF	TGTGCCACCAGTGAGAGAAGTGGGGCCACAGATACGCAGTATTTT
TRBD1	TRBJ1-6	-	TRBV27	CASSTAGQGFSPLHF	TGTGCCAGCAGTACAGCGGGACAGGGATTTTCACCCCTCCACTTT
-	TRBJ2-1	-	TRBV9	CASSVGASFYNEQFF	TGTGCCAGCAGCGTAGGGGCTAGCTTCTACAATGAGCAGTTCTTC
TRBD2	TRBJ2-1	once	TRBV5-1	CASRTSGRYNEQFF	TGCGCCAGCAGGACTAGCGGGAGGTACAATGAGCAGTTCTTC